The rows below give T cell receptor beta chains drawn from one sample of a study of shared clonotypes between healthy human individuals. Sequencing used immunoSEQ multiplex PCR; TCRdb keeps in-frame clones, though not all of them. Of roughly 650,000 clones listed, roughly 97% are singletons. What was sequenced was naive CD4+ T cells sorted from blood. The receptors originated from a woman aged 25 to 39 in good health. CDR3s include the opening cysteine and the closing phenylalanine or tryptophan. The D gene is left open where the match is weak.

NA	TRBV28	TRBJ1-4	CASSGPGEKLFF
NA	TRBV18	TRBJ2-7	CASSPREAELASYEQYF
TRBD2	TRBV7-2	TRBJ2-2	CASSLVAGGYTGELFF
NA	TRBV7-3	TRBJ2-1	CASSLSQVKGEQFF
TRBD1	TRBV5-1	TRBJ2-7	CASSPGQGSDEQYF
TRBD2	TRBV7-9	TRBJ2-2	CASSSSLGLAETNTGELFF
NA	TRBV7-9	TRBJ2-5	CASSKAGSRQETQYF
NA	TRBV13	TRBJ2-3	CASSLVGYTDTQYF
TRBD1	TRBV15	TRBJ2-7	CATSSYAGGSEQYF
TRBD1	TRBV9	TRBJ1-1	CASSPGQGTTEAFF
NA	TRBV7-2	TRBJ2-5	CASSFGVVAKETQYF
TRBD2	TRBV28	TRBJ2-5	CASKQAGPQETQYF
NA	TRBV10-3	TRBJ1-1	CAISESTAPNTEAFF
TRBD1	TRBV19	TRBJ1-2	CASSRRGQGSNGYTF
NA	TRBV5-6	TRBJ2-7	CASSSLLDSYEQYF
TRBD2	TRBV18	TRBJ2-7	CASSSKREGLDEQYF
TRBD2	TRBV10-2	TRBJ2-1	CASSESVAGDYNEQLF
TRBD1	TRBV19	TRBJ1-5	CASSRADRAGNQPQHF
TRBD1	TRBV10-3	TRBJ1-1	CAMGGQQNTEAFF
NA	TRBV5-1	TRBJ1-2	CASSLGGAPNYGYTF
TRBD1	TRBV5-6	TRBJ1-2	CASSYRTGDGYTF
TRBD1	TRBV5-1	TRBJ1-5	CASSSGTGGNQPQHF
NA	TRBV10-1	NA	CASSESIASYEQYF
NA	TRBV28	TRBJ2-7	CASRSRLNPSSYEQYF
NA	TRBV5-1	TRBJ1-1	CASSLDGLAFF
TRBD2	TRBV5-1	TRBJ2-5	CASSFSGRAGSEETQYF
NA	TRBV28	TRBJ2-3	CASGVGEVGTDTQYF
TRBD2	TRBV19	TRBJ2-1	CASSGLAAYNEQFF
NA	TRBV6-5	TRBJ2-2	CASSPQGPGELFF
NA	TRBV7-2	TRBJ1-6	CASSLVIGGSPLHF
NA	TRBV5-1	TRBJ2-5	CASSLQVGETQYF
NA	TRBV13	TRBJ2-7	CASYEQDYEQYF
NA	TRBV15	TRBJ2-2	CATSTRTTITGELFF
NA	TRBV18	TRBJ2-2	CASSQGEAGELFF
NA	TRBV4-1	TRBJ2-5	CASSQDLGQGQETQYF
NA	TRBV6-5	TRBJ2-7	CATGLTGSYEQYF
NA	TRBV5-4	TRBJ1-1	CASSLDAGHQNTEAFF
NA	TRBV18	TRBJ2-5	CASSPGSGGRETQYF
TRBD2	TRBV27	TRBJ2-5	CASRPLAGPSGWTQYF
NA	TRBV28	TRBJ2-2	CASRRGGTGELFF
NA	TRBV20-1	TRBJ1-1	CSLGRPEAFF
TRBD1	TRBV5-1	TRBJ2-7	CASSRTPDRGFYEQYF
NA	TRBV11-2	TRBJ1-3	CASSLVYGSGNTIYF
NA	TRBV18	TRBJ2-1	CASSRGTLYNEQFF
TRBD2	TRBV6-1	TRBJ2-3	CASRGLAGVRDTQYF
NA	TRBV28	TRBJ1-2	CASSLLGDRYGYTF
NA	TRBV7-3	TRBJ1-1	CASSVQGREDTEAFF
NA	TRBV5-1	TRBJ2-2	CASSLLGANTGELFF
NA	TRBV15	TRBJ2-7	CATSTRQSSYEQYF
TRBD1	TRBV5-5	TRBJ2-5	CASSSTTGVETQYF
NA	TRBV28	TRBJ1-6	CASSLGQSNGSPLHF
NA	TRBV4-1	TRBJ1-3	CASSQTGSSGNTIYF
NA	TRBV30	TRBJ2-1	CAWSVQGINEQFF
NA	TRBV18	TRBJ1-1	CASSSFGEAFF